This record concerns one TCR beta chain sequence. In the source study's methods: Nucleated cell counts were estimated from reference gene primer amplification. Sequencing used immunoSEQ multiplex PCR; TCRdb keeps in-frame clones, though not all of them. The DNA gave D and trimming, while V, J and clone size come from that table. Among around 150,000 clones, about 88% were seen once, and the ten largest hold under 12%. The data belong to a study of blood T cell repertoires in COVID-19. V dropped 7 bases and J dropped 4 bases, with 16 bases sitting between them. This CDR3 contains 15 residues. Germline V CDR1 and CDR2: SGHTA, FQGNSA.

This TCR was sampled from a man aged 50-59 years with active or convalescent COVID-19. The chain joins TRBV7-2 to TRBJ1-4, with D possibly being TRBD1 (6 bases). The sample consisted of peripheral blood. This chain's CDR3 is CASTENRALNEKLFF. The CDR3, as DNA: TGTGCCAGCACCGAGAACAGGGCGCTTAATGAAAAACTGTTTTTT.